The 25 T cell receptor beta chains listed next were all sequenced from one sample in a study of T cell changes during pregnancy in multiple sclerosis (dated by TCRdb to about 2019). Libraries were built with the immunoSEQ multiplex PCR assay. TCRdb re-hosts the immuneACCESS table, in-frame sequences only. Its copies lack some clones; in the studies checked, an unresolved V gene accounts for under half of them, and the cause for the rest is not known. The sample table contains 15,000 to 20,000 clones; only one count was recorded for approximately 88% of them. The ten most abundant clones make up around 13% of the sample. Sample: CD8+ T cells from peripheral blood mononuclear cells, taken after pregnancy. These receptor sequences come from a female donor in good health, enrolled as a control in a pregnancy study.

The chain recombines TRBV15 with TRBJ1-5; D call uncertain. V was pared by 4 bases and J by 5 bases, with 15 bases between. The CDR3 contains 15 residues. The germline CDR1 and CDR2 sequences are LNHNV and YYDKDF (reference sequence). CDR3 nucleotide sequence: TGTGCCACCAGCACGCCAGAGCGCTACCATCAGCCCCAGCATTTT. It is translated as CATSTPERYHQPQHF.

The chain is built from TRBV6-1 and TRBJ1-5; the match to TRBD1 covers 9 bases. The CDR3 totals 15 residues. After removal of 1 base from V and 6 bases from J, the junction contained 4 bases not matched to a gene. CDR1 and CDR2 from the germline V gene are MNHNS and SASEGT. The CDR3 DNA follows: TGTGCCAGCAGTGAAGTGAGACAGGGGGGTCAGCCCCAGCATTTT. Protein: CASSEVRQGGQPQHF.

The rearrangement links TRBV5-1 to TRBJ2-6; 7 bases fit TRBD1. CDR3 length: 20 amino acids. Germline values: CDR1 SGHRS, CDR2 YFSETQ. Losses at the gene ends were 2 bases for V and 2 bases for J; bases not matched to a gene: 16. The CDR3 DNA is TGCGCCAGCAGCTTAACAATACAGGGGCGGACCGCAACTGGGGCCAACGTCCTGACTTTC. Translating it yields CASSLTIQGRTATGANVLTF.

The chain uses TRBV6-1 and TRBJ2-1, with 8 positions matching TRBD2. Per germline, CDR1 MNHNS and CDR2 SASEGT. This CDR3 is built from 15 residues. The V and J ends lost 1 base and 2 bases, in that order; junction bases with no gene match: 1. This chain's CDR3 is CASSEELAAYNEQFF. The CDR3 DNA is TGTGCCAGCAGTGAAGAACTAGCGGCCTACAATGAGCAGTTCTTC.

The CDR3 DNA reads TGCAGCGTCCCTCAGGGGGCGGGTGAAGCTTTCTTT. It yields the protein CSVPQGAGEAFF. This chain connects TRBV29-1 to TRBJ1-1; 8 positions match TRBD1. This CDR3 contains 12 residues. Trimming removed 6 bases from V and 7 bases from J; junction bases left unmatched: 7. Germline V gene sequence: CDR1 SQVTM, CDR2 ANQGSEA.

Notes on this clone: The DNA is omitted, as the CDR3 cannot be located on it reliably, and the CDR3 follows TCRdb's listing. The rearrangement links TRBV1 to TRBJ2-2; whether TRBD1, the table's D call, matches the DNA was not checked. TRBV1 is annotated as a pseudogene. The length of the CDR3 is 17 amino acids, counting both ends. CDR3 in amino acids: CTSSQDFGQGATGELFF.

The V call is TRBV2, the J call TRBJ1-1, with a tentative D call TRBD1 (6 bases). Trimming stripped 4 bases from V and 1 base from J, with 10 bases between. Germline V gene lookup returns CDR1 SNHLY and CDR2 FYNNEI. This CDR3 is built from 14 residues. CDR3 nucleotides: TGTGCCAGCAGTGCGATAGGGGGGAACACTGAAGCTTTCTTT. Translated, it gives CASSAIGGNTEAFF.

The gene calls are TRBV28 and TRBJ1-5; the match to TRBD1 covers 7 bases. V lost 4 bases and J lost 7; bases outside the gene matches: 7. The CDR3 covers 14 residues. Per germline, CDR1 MDHEN and CDR2 SYDVKM. CDR3 sequence (DNA): TGTGCCAGCAGTTGGAGACAGGGCCACCAGCCCCAGCATTTT. Translation: CASSWRQGHQPQHF. Looking up the rest from reference TRBV28 and TRBJ1-5 gives the full variable domain: DVKVTQSSRYLVKRTGEKVFLECVQDMDHENMFWYRQDPGLGLRLIYFSYDVKMKEKGDIPEGYSVSREKKERFSLILESASTNQTSMYLCASSWRQGHQPQHFGDGTRLSIL.

In its sample, this clone was seen a few times. V and J are TRBV7-9 and TRBJ1-1; perhaps TRBD1 as D (6 bases). With 5 bases removed from V and 10 bases from J, the gap between germline ends came to 17 bases. The CDR3 is made up of 13 amino acids. Germline V gives CDR1 SEHNR, CDR2 FQNEAQ (reference sequence). The CDR3 sequence: CASSEAGGRRAFF. The CDR3 bases are TGTGCCAGCAGCGAGGCCGGGGGGCGCAGAGCTTTCTTT.

The chain couples TRBV28 to TRBJ2-7, with D possibly TRBD1 on 6 matching bases. V dropped 6 bases and J dropped 0 bases, with 15 bases sitting between them. Germline CDR1 reads MDHEN; CDR2 reads SYDVKM. The CDR3 spans 15 residues. The CDR3 is CASSSGVESSYEQYF. The DNA for the CDR3 is TGTGCCAGCAGCTCAGGGGTGGAGAGCTCCTACGAGCAGTACTTC.

The J gene is TRBJ1-2, the V gene TRBV9; 8 bases line up with TRBD1. This CDR3 is built from 12 residues. V lost 7 bases, J lost 5 bases, and 4 bases stayed unmatched. CDR1 and CDR2 from the germline V gene are SGDLS and YYNGEE. CDR3 bases: TGTGCCAGCCGGGACAGGATATATGGCTACACCTTC. Its translation is CASRDRIYGYTF.

This chain connects TRBV27 to TRBJ2-1, with 10 bases identical to TRBD2. The CDR3 has 15 amino acids. Germline V gene data show CDR1 as MNHEY and CDR2 as SMNVEV (reference sequence). J lost 10 bases, V lost 0 bases, and 6 bases had no gene match. DNA for the CDR3: TGTGCCAGCAGTTTATCAAGCGGGGGGGCCGGAGAGCAGTTCTTC. Residues: CASSLSSGGAGEQFF.

The chain uses TRBV27 and TRBJ2-7, with 11 bases identical to TRBD2. CDR3 length: 18 amino acids. Trimming cost V 4 bases and J 3 bases; bases outside gene matches: 14. Germline V lookup: CDR1 MNHEY, CDR2 SMNVEV (reference sequence). Here the CDR3 DNA reads TGTGCCAGCAGTTCCCCCTCCGGTAGCGGGAGGGGAGGCTACGAGCAGTACTTC. Translated: CASSSPSGSGRGGYEQYF.

This chain links TRBV2 with TRBJ1-5; D gene unclear. V was clipped by 0 bases and J by 5 bases, with 14 bases between them. Germline V lookup: CDR1 SNHLY, CDR2 FYNNEI. The CDR3 totals 16 residues. The CDR3 DNA sequence: TGTGCCAGCAGTGAAGCGCCCAGGTTTCTTGATCAGCCCCAGCATTTT. Translation gives CASSEAPRFLDQPQHF.

In DNA form, the CDR3 reads TGTGCCAGCAGCCCCGGGGTTTGGGGCACTGAAGCTTTCTTT. Encoded protein: CASSPGVWGTEAFF. The J gene is TRBJ1-1, the V gene TRBV28; no clear D. From germline, CDR1 is MDHEN and CDR2 SYDVKM. The CDR3 consists of 14 residues. Trimming pared 6 bases from V and 4 bases from J, leaving 15 bases between.

The chain employs TRBV2 and TRBJ2-1; the match to TRBD2 covers 10 bases. This CDR3 spans 16 amino acids. Losses at the gene ends were 3 bases for V and 5 bases for J; bases not matched to a gene: 7. Germline V gives CDR1 SNHLY, CDR2 FYNNEI. CDR3 sequence: CASSDLTSGTNNEQFF. CDR3 sequence (DNA): TGTGCCAGCAGTGATTTAACTAGCGGGACGAACAATGAGCAGTTCTTC. Supplemented by reference TRBV2 and TRBJ2-1, the full variable domain reads EPEVTQTPSHQVTQMGQEVILRCVPISNHLYFYWYRQILGQKVEFLVSFYNNEISEKSEIFDDQFSVERPDGSNFTLKIRSTKLEDSAMYFCASSDLTSGTNNEQFFGPGTRLTVL.

The chain uses TRBV30 and TRBJ1-1; 8 positions agree with TRBD1. From germline, CDR1 is GTSNPN and CDR2 SVGIG (reference sequence). CDR3 length: 14 residues. V dropped 5 bases and J dropped 5; count of bases not matched to a gene: 10. Written as DNA, the CDR3 is TGTGCCTGGGAACAGGGGGTGACGGGGACTGAAGCTTTCTTT. It specifies CAWEQGVTGTEAFF.

This rearrangement joins TRBV6-6 to TRBJ1-1; possibly TRBD1 for D (6 bases). V was clipped by 9 bases and J by 1 base, with 18 bases between them. The length of the CDR3 is 15 residues. The germline V gene encodes CDR1 MNHNY and CDR2 SVGAGI (reference sequence). The CDR3: CASSLGGHTNTEAFF. As DNA, the CDR3 is TGTGCCAGTTCCCTTGGGGGACACACGAACACTGAAGCTTTCTTT.

The chain couples TRBV7-6 to TRBJ1-6, with D perhaps matching TRBD1 (6 bases). From germline, CDR1 is SGHVS and CDR2 FNYEAQ. V lost 5 bases to trimming and J lost 4 bases, with 12 bases between them. This CDR3 has 15 residues. The CDR3 nucleotides read TGTGCCAGCAGCCACCGACAGGAGTATAATTCACCCCTCCACTTT. It encodes CASSHRQEYNSPLHF.

This chain uses TRBV6-1 with TRBJ2-4; no reliable D call. The CDR3 sequence is 17 residues long. CDR1 MNHNS and CDR2 SASEGT come from the germline V gene. The germline V and J ends were trimmed by 0 bases and 0 bases, with 12 bases remaining between them. The CDR3 DNA is TGTGCCAGCAGTGAAGCTCACAGAAGGCTAGCCAAAAACATTCAGTACTTC. As protein: CASSEAHRRLAKNIQYF.

The V call is TRBV9, the J call TRBJ2-2; the D gene is possibly TRBD2 (6 bases). The germline V gene encodes CDR1 SGDLS and CDR2 YYNGEE. The CDR3 runs 15 residues. With 2 bases removed from V and 3 bases from J, the gap between germline ends came to 11 bases. The CDR3: CASSVGTPYTGELFF. In DNA, the CDR3 is TGTGCCAGCAGCGTGGGGACTCCTTACACCGGGGAGCTGTTTTTT.

The chain uses TRBV7-2 and TRBJ2-7, with 7 bases aligning to TRBD1. The CDR3 runs to 14 residues. Germline CDR1 is SGHTA and CDR2 is FQGNSA. The J segment lost 3 bases and the V segment lost 2 bases, leaving 4 bases of the junction unmatched. CDR3 DNA: TGTGCCAGCAGCTTATTTCAGGGGGTCTACGAGCAGTACTTC. It codes for CASSLFQGVYEQYF.

This chain connects TRBV30 to TRBJ2-2; a possible D gene is TRBD2 (6 bases). CDR1 is GTSNPN and CDR2 is SVGIG in the germline V gene (reference sequence). Trimming stripped 5 bases from V and 3 bases from J, with 7 bases between. This CDR3 is 12 amino acids long. In DNA, the CDR3 is TGTGCCTGGGGAGGGGACACCGGGGAGCTGTTTTTT. Its translation is CAWGGDTGELFF.

The CDR3 DNA follows: TGTGCCAGCAGCCCATCCGGGACAGTTAACACCGGGGAGCTGTTTTTT. Residues: CASSPSGTVNTGELFF. This sequence joins TRBV7-9 and TRBJ2-2; TRBD1 aligns across 7 bases. The CDR3 extends over 16 amino acids. V lost 5 bases and J lost 2; bases outside the gene matches: 8. Germline CDR1 and CDR2: SEHNR and FQNEAQ (reference sequence).

This clone was found a few times. This chain connects TRBV12-5 to TRBJ1-5; D is perhaps TRBD1 (6 bases). The CDR3 totals 16 residues. Germline CDR1 LGHNT, CDR2 FRNRAP. V gave up 6 bases and J gave up 3 bases, with 18 bases separating them. CDR3 sequence: CASGKEPGHDNQPQHF. The CDR3 bases are TGTGCTAGTGGCAAAGAACCGGGACACGACAATCAGCCCCAGCATTTT.